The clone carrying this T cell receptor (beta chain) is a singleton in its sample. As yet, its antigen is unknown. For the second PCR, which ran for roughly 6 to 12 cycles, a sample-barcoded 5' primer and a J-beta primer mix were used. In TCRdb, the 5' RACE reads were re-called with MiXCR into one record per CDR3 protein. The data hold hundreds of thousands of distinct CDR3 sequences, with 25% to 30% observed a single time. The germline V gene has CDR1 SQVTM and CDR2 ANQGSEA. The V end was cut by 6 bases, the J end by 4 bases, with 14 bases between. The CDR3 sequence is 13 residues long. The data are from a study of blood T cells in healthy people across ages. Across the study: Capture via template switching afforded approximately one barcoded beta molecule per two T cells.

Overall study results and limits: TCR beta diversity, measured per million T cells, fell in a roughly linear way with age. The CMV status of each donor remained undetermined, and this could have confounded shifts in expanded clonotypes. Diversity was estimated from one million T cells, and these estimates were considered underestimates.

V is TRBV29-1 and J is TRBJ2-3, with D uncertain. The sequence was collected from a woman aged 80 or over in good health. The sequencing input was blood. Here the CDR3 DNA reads TGCAGCGTCCATCTCCGTATCTCAGATACGCAGTATTTT. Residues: CSVHLRISDTQYF.